This T cell receptor (beta chain) was sequenced in a study of cytomegalovirus exposure and HLA in healthy donors. Trimming left V 3 bases short and J 2 bases short, with 11 bases between. Germline V gene data show CDR1 as SGHAT and CDR2 as FQNNGV. The CDR3 loop spans 14 amino acids. The primer mix had 60 Vbeta and 13 Jbeta primers. Sequencing was performed with immunoSEQ multiplex PCR; in TCRdb, only in-frame clones are kept and a portion is missing. The repertoire holds about 160,000 clones, with around 85% as singletons. Study-wide results and caveats: Within the data, a cluster of highly shared sequence variants was likely a sequencing artifact.

Of note for this clone: The antigen is undetermined.

The source is a man aged 35-49 years in good health and CMV-seronegative. This rearrangement joins TRBV11-2 to TRBJ2-7; TRBD2 might be the D (5 bases). Input material: PBMCs. CDR3: CASSFGSGTYEQYF. The CDR3 bases are TGTGCCAGCAGCTTTGGAAGCGGTACCTACGAGCAGTACTTC.